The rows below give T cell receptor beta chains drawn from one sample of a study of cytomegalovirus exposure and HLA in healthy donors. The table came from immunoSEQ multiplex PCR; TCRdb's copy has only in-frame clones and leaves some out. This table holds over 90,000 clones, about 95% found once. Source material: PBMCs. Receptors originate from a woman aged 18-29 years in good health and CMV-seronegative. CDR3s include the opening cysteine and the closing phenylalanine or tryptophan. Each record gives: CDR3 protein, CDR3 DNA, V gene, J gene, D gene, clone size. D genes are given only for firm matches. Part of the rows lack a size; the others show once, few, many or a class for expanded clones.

CDR3aa: CASSAGMGTEAFF
CDR3nt: TGTGCCAGCAGCGCGGGGATGGGGACTGAAGCTTTCTTT
v_gene: TRBV7-6
j_gene: TRBJ1-1
d_gene: -
abundance: -

CDR3aa: CASSSTGTSEEQYF
CDR3nt: TGCGCCAGCAGCTCCACCGGGACAAGCGAGGAGCAGTACTTC
v_gene: TRBV5-1
j_gene: TRBJ2-7
d_gene: -
abundance: -

CDR3aa: CASSDPTSGRFTDTQYF
CDR3nt: TGCGCCAGCAGTGATCCGACTAGCGGGAGGTTCACAGATACGCAGTATTTT
v_gene: TRBV10-2
j_gene: TRBJ2-3
d_gene: TRBD2
abundance: -

CDR3aa: CARSPGDRRSYEQYF
CDR3nt: TGTGCCAGAAGCCCGGGGGACAGGAGATCCTACGAGCAGTACTTC
v_gene: TRBV5-3
j_gene: TRBJ2-7
d_gene: TRBD1
abundance: once

CDR3aa: CASSTGLPYNEQFF
CDR3nt: TGTGCCAGCAGCACGGGACTCCCCTACAATGAGCAGTTCTTC
v_gene: TRBV5-6
j_gene: TRBJ2-1
d_gene: -
abundance: -

CDR3aa: CASSLNRGDTQYF
CDR3nt: TGTGCCAGCAGCTTAAACAGGGGGGATACGCAGTATTTT
v_gene: TRBV7-2
j_gene: TRBJ2-3
d_gene: TRBD1
abundance: -

CDR3aa: CASSLEGRVGTEAFF
CDR3nt: TGTGCCAGCAGCTTAGAGGGCAGGGTGGGGACTGAAGCTTTCTTT
v_gene: TRBV7-2
j_gene: TRBJ1-1
d_gene: -
abundance: -

CDR3aa: CASSPAGTGDEKLFF
CDR3nt: TGTGCCAGCAGTCCCGCCGGGACAGGGGATGAAAAACTGTTTTTT
v_gene: TRBV25-1
j_gene: TRBJ1-4
d_gene: TRBD1
abundance: -

CDR3aa: CASRTNQGNTEAFF
CDR3nt: TGTGCCAGTAGAACCAACCAGGGGAACACTGAAGCTTTCTTT
v_gene: TRBV19
j_gene: TRBJ1-1
d_gene: -
abundance: -

CDR3aa: CASSYAKGGSTDTQYF
CDR3nt: TGTGCCAGCAGTTACGCAAAAGGGGGTAGCACAGATACGCAGTATTTT
v_gene: TRBV6-5
j_gene: TRBJ2-3
d_gene: -
abundance: -

CDR3aa: CASRGGGFGTQYF
CDR3nt: TGTGCCAGCAGGGGGGGAGGATTCGGTACGCAGTATTTT
v_gene: TRBV2
j_gene: TRBJ2-3
d_gene: -
abundance: few

CDR3aa: CASSQDIGGWADTQYF
CDR3nt: TGCGCCAGCAGCCAAGACATAGGGGGCTGGGCAGATACGCAGTATTTT
v_gene: TRBV4-1
j_gene: TRBJ2-3
d_gene: TRBD1
abundance: -

CDR3aa: CATLRDGGRNEAFF
CDR3nt: TGTGCCACTCTACGCGACGGGGGGCGTAATGAAGCTTTCTTT
v_gene: TRBV2
j_gene: TRBJ1-1
d_gene: -
abundance: -

CDR3aa: CASGLVGTGDSYEQYF
CDR3nt: TGTGCTAGTGGTTTGGTAGGGACAGGAGACTCCTACGAGCAGTACTTC
v_gene: TRBV12-5
j_gene: TRBJ2-7
d_gene: TRBD1
abundance: -

CDR3aa: CASTHTQRTPDAFF
CDR3nt: TGTGCCAGCACCCATACCCAGCGGACCCCCGATGCTTTCTTT
v_gene: TRBV11-2
j_gene: TRBJ1-1
d_gene: -
abundance: -

CDR3aa: CASSIASGTWGEQFF
CDR3nt: TGTGCCAGTAGTATAGCTAGCGGGACGTGGGGGGAGCAGTTCTTC
v_gene: TRBV19
j_gene: TRBJ2-1
d_gene: TRBD2
abundance: once

CDR3aa: CSVEGLLAGEGETQYF
CDR3nt: TGCAGCGTTGAAGGGCTCCTAGCGGGGGAGGGAGAGACCCAGTACTTC
v_gene: TRBV29-1
j_gene: TRBJ2-5
d_gene: TRBD2
abundance: -

CDR3aa: CASSLTSGGSPSEQFF
CDR3nt: TGTGCCAGCAGCTTAACTAGCGGGGGGTCCCCCTCTGAGCAGTTCTTC
v_gene: TRBV7-9
j_gene: TRBJ2-1
d_gene: TRBD2
abundance: -

CDR3aa: CASSQGQQETQYF
CDR3nt: TGTGCCAGCAGCCAAGGACAGCAAGAGACCCAGTACTTC
v_gene: TRBV4-2
j_gene: TRBJ2-5
d_gene: -
abundance: once

CDR3aa: CAWRGALSGANVLTF
CDR3nt: TGTGCCTGGAGAGGGGCCCTCTCTGGGGCCAACGTCCTGACTTTC
v_gene: TRBV30
j_gene: TRBJ2-6
d_gene: -
abundance: -

CDR3aa: CAISEGQTNEQFF
CDR3nt: TGTGCCATCAGTGAGGGTCAGACTAACGAGCAGTTCTTC
v_gene: TRBV10-3
j_gene: TRBJ2-1
d_gene: -
abundance: -

CDR3aa: CASSFPGFF
CDR3nt: TGTGCCAGCAGCTTCCCCGGTTTCTTT
v_gene: TRBV7-9
j_gene: TRBJ1-1
d_gene: -
abundance: -

CDR3aa: CASSFWNRGTYNSPLHF
CDR3nt: TGCGCCAGCAGCTTTTGGAATCGAGGGACCTATAATTCACCCCTCCACTTT
v_gene: TRBV5-1
j_gene: TRBJ1-6
d_gene: -
abundance: -

CDR3aa: CASREQGYYGYTF
CDR3nt: TGTGCCAGTCGAGAGCAGGGATATTATGGCTACACCTTC
v_gene: TRBV19
j_gene: TRBJ1-2
d_gene: -
abundance: -

CDR3aa: CASGLSDRGVSNEKLFF
CDR3nt: TGTGCTAGTGGTTTGAGCGACAGGGGGGTATCTAATGAAAAACTGTTTTTT
v_gene: TRBV12-5
j_gene: TRBJ1-4
d_gene: TRBD1
abundance: -

CDR3aa: CASSLAAWDSYGYTF
CDR3nt: TGTGCCAGCAGCTTGGCCGCTTGGGACAGCTATGGCTACACCTTC
v_gene: TRBV5-4
j_gene: TRBJ1-2
d_gene: TRBD1
abundance: -

CDR3aa: CASSPGGNQPQHF
CDR3nt: TGTGCCAGCAGTCCGGGGGGCAATCAGCCCCAGCATTTT
v_gene: TRBV7-9
j_gene: TRBJ1-5
d_gene: -
abundance: -

CDR3aa: CASSDRQVRGNTIYF
CDR3nt: TGTGCCAGCAGTGACCGACAGGTTCGGGGAAACACCATATATTTT
v_gene: TRBV6-4
j_gene: TRBJ1-3
d_gene: -
abundance: -

CDR3aa: CSVERRLATDTQYF
CDR3nt: TGCAGCGTTGAGAGGCGACTAGCAACAGATACGCAGTATTTT
v_gene: TRBV29-1
j_gene: TRBJ2-3
d_gene: TRBD2
abundance: -

CDR3aa: CASSLPRQGGVNEKLFF
CDR3nt: TGTGCCAGCAGCTTGCCCCGACAGGGGGGTGTCAATGAAAAACTGTTTTTT
v_gene: TRBV7-9
j_gene: TRBJ1-4
d_gene: TRBD1
abundance: -

CDR3aa: CASSSPSYGTSGRTSYEQYF
CDR3nt: TGTGCCAGCAGCTCTCCCAGTTACGGGACTAGCGGGAGAACGTCTTACGAGCAGTACTTC
v_gene: TRBV7-8
j_gene: TRBJ2-7
d_gene: TRBD2
abundance: -

CDR3aa: CASSLESYNEQFF
CDR3nt: TGTGCCAGCAGCTTGGAATCTTACAATGAGCAGTTCTTC
v_gene: TRBV5-5
j_gene: TRBJ2-1
d_gene: -
abundance: once

CDR3aa: CASSGQLKVNTEAFF
CDR3nt: TGTGCCAGCAGTGGACAGCTCAAGGTGAACACTGAAGCTTTCTTT
v_gene: TRBV27
j_gene: TRBJ1-1
d_gene: -
abundance: -

CDR3aa: CASSLVMETQYF
CDR3nt: TGTGCCAGCAGCTTAGTTATGGAGACCCAGTACTTC
v_gene: TRBV7-9
j_gene: TRBJ2-5
d_gene: -
abundance: -

CDR3aa: CASSFTVGVTGLASYGYTF
CDR3nt: TGTGCCAGCAGCTTTACTGTAGGGGTCACGGGCCTCGCCTCCTATGGCTACACCTTC
v_gene: TRBV7-9
j_gene: TRBJ1-2
d_gene: -
abundance: -

CDR3aa: CASSLERSQLNEQYF
CDR3nt: TGTGCCAGCAGCCTTGAGCGTTCCCAATTGAACGAGCAGTACTTC
v_gene: TRBV7-6
j_gene: TRBJ2-7
d_gene: -
abundance: -

CDR3aa: CASSYSRNEQFF
CDR3nt: TGTGCCAGCAGTTACTCACGGAATGAGCAGTTCTTC
v_gene: TRBV6-5
j_gene: TRBJ2-1
d_gene: -
abundance: -

CDR3aa: CASSPGAATDTQYF
CDR3nt: TGTGCCAGCAGCCCTGGAGCGGCCACAGATACGCAGTATTTT
v_gene: TRBV7-2
j_gene: TRBJ2-3
d_gene: -
abundance: -

CDR3aa: CASSSGQGSYEQYF
CDR3nt: TGTGCCAGCAGCTCCGGACAGGGAAGCTACGAGCAGTACTTC
v_gene: TRBV7-3
j_gene: TRBJ2-7
d_gene: TRBD1
abundance: once

CDR3aa: CASSYRWEGLYEQYF
CDR3nt: TGTGCCAGCAGCTATCGGTGGGAGGGCCTCTACGAGCAGTACTTC
v_gene: TRBV7-8
j_gene: TRBJ2-7
d_gene: TRBD2
abundance: -

CDR3aa: CASRRQMGQGEFHF
CDR3nt: TGTGCCAGCAGGAGACAAATGGGACAGGGAGAGTTCCACTTT
v_gene: TRBV11-1
j_gene: TRBJ1-6
d_gene: TRBD1
abundance: once

CDR3aa: CASSLAGGQETQYF
CDR3nt: TGTGCCAGCAGCTTAGCAGGGGGACAAGAGACCCAGTACTTC
v_gene: TRBV7-2
j_gene: TRBJ2-5
d_gene: -
abundance: -

CDR3aa: CASSSGQGAPTDTQYF
CDR3nt: TGCGCCAGCAGCTCGGGACAGGGGGCGCCCACAGATACGCAGTATTTT
v_gene: TRBV5-1
j_gene: TRBJ2-3
d_gene: TRBD1
abundance: once

CDR3aa: CASSPGLAGGGETQYF
CDR3nt: TGTGCCAGCAGCCCGGGACTAGCGGGAGGGGGGGAGACCCAGTACTTC
v_gene: TRBV7-6
j_gene: TRBJ2-5
d_gene: TRBD2
abundance: -

CDR3aa: CASLGQGATNTEAFF
CDR3nt: TGTGCCTCACTAGGACAGGGGGCGACCAACACTGAAGCTTTCTTT
v_gene: TRBV7-9
j_gene: TRBJ1-1
d_gene: TRBD1
abundance: -